This passage covers 6 T cell receptor beta chains from one sample sequenced in a study of CD8 T cells in Susac syndrome. It was with random hexamers that roughly 0.5 to 1 ug RNA was reverse transcribed. TCRdb passed the immunoSEQ multiplex PCR reads through MiXCR, listing each CDR3 protein once. This table has under 200,000 distinct CDR3 sequences, roughly 95% appearing once. Input material: CD4+ T cells from PBMCs. These TCRs come from a human donor in good health.

The chain has TRBV30 and TRBJ2-1; 7 bases agree with TRBD1. Germline CDR1 reads GTSNPN; CDR2 reads SVGIG (reference sequence). V shed 4 bases, J shed 5 bases, and the junction held 8 bases outside the gene matches. The CDR3 loop spans 14 amino acids. DNA of the CDR3: TGTGCCTGGAAAGGCGACAGGGTCAACAATGAGCAGTTCTTC. Its translation is CAWKGDRVNNEQFF.

The chain is built from TRBV6-5 and TRBJ2-5, with D perhaps matching TRBD1 (6 bases). The CDR3 has 14 residues. From germline, CDR1 is MNHEY and CDR2 SVGAGI. V lost 6 bases and J 4 bases, leaving 15 bases between the germline ends. CDR3 coding DNA: TGTGCCAGCAGCCCCGGGGCAGGGGTAGAGACCCAGTACTTC. As protein: CASSPGAGVETQYF.

V and J are TRBV5-1 and TRBJ2-1, with TRBD2 as a possible D gene (6 bases). V was clipped by 5 bases and J by 4 bases, with 7 bases between them. The CDR3 is 12 amino acids. Looked up from germline, CDR1 is SGHRS and CDR2 is YFSETQ. The DNA for the CDR3 is TGCGCCAGCAGGCGGGATTACAATGAGCAGTTCTTC. This gives the protein CASRRDYNEQFF.

This rearrangement joins TRBV13 to TRBJ2-6; TRBD1 agrees at 8 bases. Germline V gene sequence: CDR1 PRHDT, CDR2 FYEKMQ (reference sequence). The junction had 7 bases not matched to a gene; V was cut back by 4 bases and J by 2 bases. CDR3 length: 17 amino acids. CDR3 loop: CASSSGQGAPGANVLTF. CDR3 nucleotide sequence: TGTGCCAGCAGCTCCGGGCAGGGGGCTCCTGGGGCCAACGTCCTGACTTTC.

This chain links TRBV27 with TRBJ1-5; D is ambiguous. CDR3 length equals 17 residues. The V and J ends lost 0 bases and 1 base respectively, with 13 bases between them. CDR1 and CDR2 (germline): MNHEY, SMNVEV (reference sequence). The CDR3 bases are TGTGCCAGCAGTTTATCAATAAACAGAGGGAGCAATCAGCCCCAGCATTTT. This gives the protein CASSLSINRGSNQPQHF.

The CDR3 DNA sequence: TGTGCCAGCAGCTTAGTGGGAGGGGAGAGATTCTACAATGAGCAGTTCTTC. This sequence encodes CASSLVGGERFYNEQFF. The V call is TRBV11-2, the J call TRBJ2-1; 7 bases align to TRBD2. The germline V gene encodes CDR1 SGHAT and CDR2 FQNNGV. The CDR3 runs 17 residues. V shed 1 base and J 3 bases; nucleotides not matched to a gene: 9.